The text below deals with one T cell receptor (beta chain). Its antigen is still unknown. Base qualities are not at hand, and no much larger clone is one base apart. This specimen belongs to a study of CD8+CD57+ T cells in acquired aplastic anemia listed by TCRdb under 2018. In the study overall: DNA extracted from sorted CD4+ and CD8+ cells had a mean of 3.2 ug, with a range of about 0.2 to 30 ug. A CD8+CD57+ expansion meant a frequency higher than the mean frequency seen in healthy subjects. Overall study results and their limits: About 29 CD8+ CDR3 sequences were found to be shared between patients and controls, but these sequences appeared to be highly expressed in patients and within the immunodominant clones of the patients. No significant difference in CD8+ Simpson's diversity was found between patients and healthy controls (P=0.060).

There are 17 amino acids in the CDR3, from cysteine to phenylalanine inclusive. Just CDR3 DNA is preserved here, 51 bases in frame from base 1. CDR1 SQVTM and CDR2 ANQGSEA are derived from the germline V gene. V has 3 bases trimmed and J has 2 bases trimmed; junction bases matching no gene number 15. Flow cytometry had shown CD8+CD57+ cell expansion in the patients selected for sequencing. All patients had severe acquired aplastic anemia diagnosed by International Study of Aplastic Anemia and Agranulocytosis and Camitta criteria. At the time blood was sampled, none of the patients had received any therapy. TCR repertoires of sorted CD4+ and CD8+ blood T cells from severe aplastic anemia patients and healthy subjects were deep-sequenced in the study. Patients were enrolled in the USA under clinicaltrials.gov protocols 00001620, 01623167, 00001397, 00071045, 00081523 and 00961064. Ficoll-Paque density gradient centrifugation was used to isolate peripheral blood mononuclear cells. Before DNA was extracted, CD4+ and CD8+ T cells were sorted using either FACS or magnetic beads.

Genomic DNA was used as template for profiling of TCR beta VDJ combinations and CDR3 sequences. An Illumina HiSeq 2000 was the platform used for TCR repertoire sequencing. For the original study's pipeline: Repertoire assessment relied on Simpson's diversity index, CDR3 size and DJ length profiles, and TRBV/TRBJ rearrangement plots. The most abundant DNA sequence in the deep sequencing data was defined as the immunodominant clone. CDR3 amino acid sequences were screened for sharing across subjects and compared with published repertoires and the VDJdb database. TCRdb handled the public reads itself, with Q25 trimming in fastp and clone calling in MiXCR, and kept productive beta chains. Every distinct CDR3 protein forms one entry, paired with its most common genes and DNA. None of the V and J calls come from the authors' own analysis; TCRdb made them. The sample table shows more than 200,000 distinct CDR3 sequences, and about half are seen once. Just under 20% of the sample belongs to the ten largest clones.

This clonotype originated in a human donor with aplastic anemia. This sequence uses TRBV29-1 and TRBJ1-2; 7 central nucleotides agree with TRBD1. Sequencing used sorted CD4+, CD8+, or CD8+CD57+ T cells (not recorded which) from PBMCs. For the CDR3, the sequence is CSVDVPSQDRENYGYTF. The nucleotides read TGCAGCGTTGACGTTCCGAGTCAAGACAGGGAGAACTATGGCTACACCTTC.